This entry lists 19 T cell receptor beta chains sequenced from one sample in a study of early T cells in non-severe SARS-CoV-2 infection. TCRdb re-called the 5' RACE reads with MiXCR, one entry per CDR3 protein. The sample shows 95,000 to 110,000 distinct CDR3 sequences, roughly 11% of them seen only once. The sample comprised whole blood. These receptors were taken from an adult who was a healthcare worker with PCR-confirmed SARS-CoV-2 infection or an uninfected control (not recorded which).

This clonotype has ten or more counts. V gene TRBV4-1 combines with J gene TRBJ2-2; D unresolved. The V and J ends lost 4 bases and 4 bases respectively, with 7 bases between them. Germline assignment: CDR1 MGHRA and CDR2 YSYEKL. The CDR3 runs 13 residues. The CDR3 spells CASSPTGTGELFF. CDR3 in DNA: TGCGCCAGCAGCCCAACGGGCACCGGGGAGCTGTTTTTT.

In its sample, this clonotype was seen a few times. V usage is TRBV6-1 and J usage is TRBJ1-1; 8 positions agree with TRBD1. This CDR3 has 13 residues. Germline CDR1 reads MNHNS; CDR2 reads SASEGT. V lost 1 base and J lost 8; bases outside the gene matches: 3. The CDR3 sequence: CASSEGGDREAFF. As DNA, the CDR3 is TGTGCCAGCAGTGAAGGGGGGGACAGGGAAGCTTTCTTT.

This clonotype occurred a few times. The CDR3 reads CATWDRRSTDTQYF. The CDR3 DNA follows: TGTGCCACCTGGGACAGGCGGAGCACAGATACGCAGTATTTT. This chain connects TRBV5-4 to TRBJ2-3, with TRBD1 matching over 8 bases. CDR3 length equals 14 residues. J was trimmed by 0 bases and V by 9 bases; bases with no gene match: 6. CDR1 SGHNT and CDR2 YYREEE come from the germline V gene (reference sequence).

A few counts support this clonotype. The V call is TRBV29-1, the J call TRBJ2-1, with TRBD2 matching 9 bases. V shed 0 bases and J 8 bases; nucleotides not matched to a gene: 5. This CDR3 spans 14 amino acids. The germline V gene has CDR1 SQVTM and CDR2 ANQGSEA. The CDR3 nucleotides are TGCAGCGTTGAAGAGAGCGGGAGGATCTATGAGCAGTTCTTC. Amino acid sequence: CSVEESGRIYEQFF.

The chain has TRBV6-5 and TRBJ2-3; 9 bases align to TRBD2. Germline V lookup: CDR1 MNHEY, CDR2 SVGAGI. The CDR3 sequence is 13 residues long. V shed 6 bases, J shed 7 bases, and the junction held 5 bases outside the gene matches. CDR3 DNA: TGTGCCAGCAGCTGGCGGGAGGGACATACGCAGTATTTT. Amino acids: CASSWREGHTQYF.

Only a few counts were recorded for this clonotype. This chain connects TRBV12-3 or TRBV12-4 to TRBJ1-2, with D unclear. With 3 bases removed from V and 2 bases from J, the gap between germline ends came to 10 bases. The CDR3 is 14 residues long. CDR3 in amino acids: CASSLRQSNYGYTF. The DNA for the CDR3 is TGTGCCAGCAGTTTGAGGCAGTCAAACTATGGCTACACCTTC.

This clonotype was observed a few times. The V call is TRBV2, the J call TRBJ1-1; D is uncertain. The CDR3 runs to 15 residues. Germline assignment: CDR1 SNHLY and CDR2 FYNNEI. V was clipped by 4 bases and J by 0 bases, with 12 bases between them. The CDR3 loop is CASSVKPGLNTEAFF. DNA for the CDR3: TGTGCCAGCAGTGTTAAGCCAGGTTTGAACACTGAAGCTTTCTTT.

This clonotype was picked up many times. This chain joins TRBV28 and TRBJ2-7; D might be TRBD2 (6 bases). Germline assignment: CDR1 MDHEN and CDR2 SYDVKM. This CDR3 has 14 amino acids. Trimming took 2 bases from V and 1 from J, leaving 9 bases between them. The CDR3 reads CASSLPGSSYEQYF. Written as DNA, the CDR3 is TGTGCCAGCAGTTTACCCGGGAGTTCCTACGAGCAGTACTTC.

This chain joins TRBV9 and TRBJ2-6; 8 positions match TRBD2. The CDR3 has 18 amino acids. Germline CDR1 SGDLS, CDR2 YYNGEE. V lost 3 bases to trimming and J lost 0 bases; unmatched junction nucleotides: 8. CDR3 sequence (DNA): TGTGCCAGCAGCGATAGACTAGCGCCGAGCTCTGGGGCCAACGTCCTGACTTTC. Protein product: CASSDRLAPSSGANVLTF. The full variable domain, with the rest looked up from reference TRBV9 and TRBJ2-6, is DSGVTQTPKHLITATGQRVTLRCSPRSGDLSVYWYQQSLDQGLQFLIQYYNGEERAKGNILERFSAQQFPDLHSELNLSSLELGDSALYFCASSDRLAPSSGANVLTFGAGSRLTVL.

The V and J genes are TRBV27 and TRBJ2-1; D is unclear. This CDR3 is 12 amino acids long. Trimming removed 4 bases from V and 8 bases from J, with 9 bases in between. CDR1 MNHEY and CDR2 SMNVEV come from the germline V gene (reference sequence). The CDR3 here is CASSSLWDEQFF. The CDR3 coding sequence is TGTGCCAGCAGTTCCCTGTGGGATGAGCAGTTCTTC.

There are many counts of this clonotype. This chain connects TRBV3-1 to TRBJ1-2, with a tentative D call TRBD1 (6 bases). The CDR3 consists of 16 residues. Germline V gives CDR1 LGHDT, CDR2 YNNKEL (reference sequence). V dropped 4 bases and J dropped 7 bases, with 22 bases sitting between them. In nucleotides, the CDR3 is TGTGCCAGCAGCCTCCTTATGCGGGGGGCGAATAGTGGCTACACCTTC. The encoded protein is CASSLLMRGANSGYTF.

At least ten counts were recorded for this clonotype. This sequence joins TRBV18 and TRBJ2-5, with D perhaps given as TRBD1 or TRBD2 (5 bases each). The germline V and J ends were trimmed by 2 bases and 5 bases, with 15 bases remaining between them. Germline V CDR1 and CDR2: KGHSH, LQKENI. This CDR3 has 15 residues. Here the CDR3 reads CASSPGSRGLETQYF. The CDR3 DNA sequence: TGTGCCAGCTCACCAGGCTCGAGGGGTCTGGAGACCCAGTACTTC.

The sample holds many counts of this clonotype. The chain recombines TRBV11-2 with TRBJ2-1; D is unclear. This CDR3 region has 16 residues. Germline CDR1 and CDR2: SGHAT and FQNNGV. V lost 0 bases to trimming and J lost 4 bases, with 13 bases between them. The CDR3 DNA reads TGTGCCAGCAGCTTAGACGTCGGCCTAGAGTACAATGAGCAGTTCTTC. This sequence encodes CASSLDVGLEYNEQFF.

This clonotype was picked up many times. V gene TRBV19 combines with J gene TRBJ2-3; 8 nucleotides align to TRBD2. The J segment lost 8 bases and the V segment lost 0 bases, leaving 16 bases of the junction unmatched. Germline CDR1 LNHDA, CDR2 SQIVND (reference sequence). The CDR3 has 18 residues. CDR3 loop: CASSIDHPAGALWSTQYF. The CDR3 DNA reads TGTGCCAGTAGTATAGATCATCCAGCGGGAGCTTTGTGGAGTACGCAGTATTTT.

This clonotype has a count of ten or more. This chain uses TRBV5-1 with TRBJ1-5; possible D gene TRBD1, 5 bases. This CDR3 is built from 16 residues. V was cut by 5 bases and J by 4 bases, with 19 bases left in between. The V gene's germline CDR1 is SGHRS and CDR2 YFSETQ. CDR3 in DNA: TGCGCCAGCAGACCCGGGGGACGGGAAGCTAATCAGCCCCAGCATTTT. This translates into CASRPGGREANQPQHF.

Ten or more counts support this clonotype. This chain links TRBV7-2 with TRBJ2-5; TRBD2 agrees at 9 bases. Germline lookup yields CDR1 SGHTA and CDR2 FQGNSA. The V segment lost 2 bases and the J segment 7 bases; nucleotides outside the gene matches: 8. CDR3 size: 15 residues. The CDR3 region is CASSLLAGGEVTQYF. The CDR3 nucleotides are TGTGCCAGCAGCTTACTTGCGGGAGGGGAGGTGACCCAGTACTTC.

The V call is TRBV14, the J call TRBJ2-1, with D perhaps matching TRBD2 (5 bases). The ends were cut back, 1 base at V and 6 bases at J, with 13 bases in the middle. Germline V gene lookup returns CDR1 SGHDN and CDR2 FVKESK. CDR3 length: 15 residues. CDR3 amino acids: CASSQAGWLLNEQFF. The CDR3 nucleotides are TGTGCCAGCAGCCAAGCGGGATGGCTGCTCAATGAGCAGTTCTTC.

The chain uses TRBV9 and TRBJ1-2, with D hard to call. CDR1 is SGDLS, CDR2 YYNGEE, per germline. The CDR3 contains 14 residues. Trimming cost V 4 bases and J 2 bases, with 12 bases left between them. The CDR3 loop is CASSPRTENYGYTF. For the CDR3, the DNA is TGTGCCAGCAGCCCCCGGACGGAAAACTATGGCTACACCTTC. Full variable domain (outside the CDR3, taken from reference TRBV9 and TRBJ1-2): DSGVTQTPKHLITATGQRVTLRCSPRSGDLSVYWYQQSLDQGLQFLIQYYNGEERAKGNILERFSAQQFPDLHSELNLSSLELGDSALYFCASSPRTENYGYTFGSGTRLTVV.

This clonotype was counted ten times or more. The chain combines TRBV2 with TRBJ2-1; TRBD1 might be the D (6 bases). The V and J ends lost 5 bases and 3 bases respectively, with 14 bases between them. CDR1 is SNHLY and CDR2 is FYNNEI in the germline V gene. The length of the CDR3 is 15 residues. The CDR3 bases are TGTGCCAGCAGTCCGGTGGTAGGGGGCTACAATGAGCAGTTCTTC. Translating it yields CASSPVVGGYNEQFF. Variable domain in full (rest from reference TRBV2 and TRBJ2-1): EPEVTQTPSHQVTQMGQEVILRCVPISNHLYFYWYRQILGQKVEFLVSFYNNEISEKSEIFDDQFSVERPDGSNFTLKIRSTKLEDSAMYFCASSPVVGGYNEQFFGPGTRLTVL.